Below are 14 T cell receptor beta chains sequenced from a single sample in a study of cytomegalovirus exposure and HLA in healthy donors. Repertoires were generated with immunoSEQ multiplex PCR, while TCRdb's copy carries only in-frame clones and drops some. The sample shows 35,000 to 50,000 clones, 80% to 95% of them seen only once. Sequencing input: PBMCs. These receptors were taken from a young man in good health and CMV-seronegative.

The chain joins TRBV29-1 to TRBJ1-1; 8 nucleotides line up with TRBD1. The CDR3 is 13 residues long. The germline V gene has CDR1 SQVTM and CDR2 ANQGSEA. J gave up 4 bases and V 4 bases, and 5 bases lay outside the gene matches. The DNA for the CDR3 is TGCAGCGTTGCGCAGGGGGCTGGCACTGAAGCTTTCTTT. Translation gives CSVAQGAGTEAFF.

CDR3 coding DNA: TGTGCCAGCAGCTTGCGGGCCAGCGGGATCACAGATACGCAGTATTTT. Amino acids: CASSLRASGITDTQYF. The chain uses TRBV5-6 and TRBJ2-3, with TRBD2 matching 7 bases. J was trimmed by 2 bases and V by 1 base; bases with no gene match: 7. The CDR3 consists of 16 residues. The germline gives CDR1 SGHDT, CDR2 YYEEEE.

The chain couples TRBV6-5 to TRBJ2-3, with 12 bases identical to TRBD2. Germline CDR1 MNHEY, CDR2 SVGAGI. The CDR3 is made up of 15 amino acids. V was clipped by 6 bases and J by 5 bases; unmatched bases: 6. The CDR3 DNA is TGTGCCAGCAGGGCTAGCGGGGGGGCGGGAGATACGCAGTATTTT. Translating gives CASRASGGAGDTQYF.

CDR3 residues: CASSLGASGSDTQYF. The CDR3 DNA is TGTGCCAGCAGCTTAGGGGCTAGCGGGAGTGATACGCAGTATTTT. This rearrangement joins TRBV7-3 to TRBJ2-3, with 10 bases that match TRBD2. This CDR3 has 15 residues. From germline, CDR1 is SGHTA and CDR2 FQGTGA. V trimming: 2 bases; J trimming: 6 bases; junction bases outside the gene matches: 5.

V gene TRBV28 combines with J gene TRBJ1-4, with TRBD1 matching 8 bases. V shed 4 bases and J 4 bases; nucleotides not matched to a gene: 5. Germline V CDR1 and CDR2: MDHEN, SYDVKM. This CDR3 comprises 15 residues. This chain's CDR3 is CASSWDRRSNEKLFF. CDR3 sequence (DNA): TGTGCCAGCAGTTGGGACAGGCGAAGTAATGAAAAACTGTTTTTT.

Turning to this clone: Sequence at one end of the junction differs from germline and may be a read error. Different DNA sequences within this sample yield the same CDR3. Written as DNA, the CDR3 is TGCGCCAGCAGTAAACAGGGAGGGGATGGCACAGATACGCAGTATTTT. This gives the protein CASSKQGGDGTDTQYF. The rearrangement links TRBV27 to TRBJ2-3, with D tentatively TRBD2 (7 bases). This CDR3 spans 16 amino acids. The V gene's germline CDR1 is MNHEY and CDR2 SMNVEV (reference sequence).

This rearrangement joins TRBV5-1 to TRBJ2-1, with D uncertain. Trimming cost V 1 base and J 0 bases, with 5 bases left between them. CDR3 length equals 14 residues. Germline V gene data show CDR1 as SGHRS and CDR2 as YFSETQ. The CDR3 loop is CASSLTPSYNEQFF. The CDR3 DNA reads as TGCGCCAGCAGCTTGACTCCCTCCTACAATGAGCAGTTCTTC.

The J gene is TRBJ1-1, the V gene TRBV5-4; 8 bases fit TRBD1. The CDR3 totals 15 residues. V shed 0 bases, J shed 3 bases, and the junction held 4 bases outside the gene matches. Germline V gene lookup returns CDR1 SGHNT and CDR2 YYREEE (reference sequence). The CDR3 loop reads CASSLDRGSYTEAFF. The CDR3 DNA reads TGTGCCAGCAGCTTGGACAGGGGGTCGTACACTGAAGCTTTCTTT.

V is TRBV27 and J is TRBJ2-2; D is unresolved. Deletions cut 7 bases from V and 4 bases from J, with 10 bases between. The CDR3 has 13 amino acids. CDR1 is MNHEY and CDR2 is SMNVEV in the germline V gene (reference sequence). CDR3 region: CASMGPFTGELFF. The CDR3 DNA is TGTGCCAGCATGGGCCCGTTCACCGGGGAGCTGTTTTTT.

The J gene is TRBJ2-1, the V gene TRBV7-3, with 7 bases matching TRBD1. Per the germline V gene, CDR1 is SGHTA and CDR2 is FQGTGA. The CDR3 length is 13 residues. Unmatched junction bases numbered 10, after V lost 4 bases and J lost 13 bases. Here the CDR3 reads CASSYDQQGSQFF. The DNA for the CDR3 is TGTGCCAGCAGCTATGATCAACAGGGGTCTCAGTTCTTC. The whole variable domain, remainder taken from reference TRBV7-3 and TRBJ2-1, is GAGVSQTPSNKVTEKGKYVELRCDPISGHTALYWYRQSLGQGPEFLIYFQGTGAADDSGLPNDRFFAVRPEGSVSTLKIQRTERGDSAVYLCASSYDQQGSQFFGPGTRLTVL.

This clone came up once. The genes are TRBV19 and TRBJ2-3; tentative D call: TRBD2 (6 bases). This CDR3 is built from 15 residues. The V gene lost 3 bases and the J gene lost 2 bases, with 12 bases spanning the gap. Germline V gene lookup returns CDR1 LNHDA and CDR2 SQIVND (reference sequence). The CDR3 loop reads CASSISWRDTDTQYF. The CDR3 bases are TGTGCCAGTAGTATCTCATGGCGGGACACAGATACGCAGTATTTT.

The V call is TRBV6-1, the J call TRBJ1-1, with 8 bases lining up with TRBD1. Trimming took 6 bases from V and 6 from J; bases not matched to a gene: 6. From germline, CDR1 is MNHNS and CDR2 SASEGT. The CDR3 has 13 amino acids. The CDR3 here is CASSRRTGSEAFF. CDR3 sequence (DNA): TGTGCCAGCAGCCGCAGGACAGGGTCTGAAGCTTTCTTT.

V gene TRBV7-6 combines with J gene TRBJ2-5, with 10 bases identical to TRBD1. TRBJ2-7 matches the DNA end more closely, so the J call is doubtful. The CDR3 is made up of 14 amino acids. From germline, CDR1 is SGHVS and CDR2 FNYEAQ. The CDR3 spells CASSPPGQGSEQYF. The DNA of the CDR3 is TGTGCCAGCAGCCCCCCGGGACAGGGGTCCGAGCAGTACTTC.

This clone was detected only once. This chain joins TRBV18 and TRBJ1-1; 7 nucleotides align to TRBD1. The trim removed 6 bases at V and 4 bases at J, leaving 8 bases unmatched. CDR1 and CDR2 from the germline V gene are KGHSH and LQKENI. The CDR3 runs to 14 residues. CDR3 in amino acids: CASSQKAGGTEAFF. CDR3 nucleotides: TGTGCCAGCTCCCAAAAGGCAGGGGGCACTGAAGCTTTCTTT. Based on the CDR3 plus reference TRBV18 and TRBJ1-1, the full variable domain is NAGVMQNPRHLVRRRGQEARLRCSPMKGHSHVYWYRQLPEEGLKFMVYLQKENIIDESGMPKERFSAEFPKEGPSILRIQQVVRGDSAAYFCASSQKAGGTEAFFGQGTRLTVV.